Sequencing of this T cell receptor (beta chain) was carried out in a study of regulatory dendritic cells for organ transplantation (TCRdb year 2017). About the full investigation: Regulatory dendritic cells were generated from monocytes cultured with vitamin D3 on days 0 and 4 and IL-10 on day 4. The TCRbeta repertoires of sorted naive and memory CD4+ and CD8+ T cells were sequenced before and after allostimulation with regulatory or mature dendritic cells. On day 6, LPS was added to the DC cultures to test how the DCs responded to a strong maturation-inducing agent.

Sorted T cell subsets were CFSE-labeled and co-cultured for 4 to 5 days with allogeneic regulatory or mature dendritic cells at a 1:10 DC:T ratio. Naive T cells were sorted as CD45RA+ and memory T cells as CD45RO+ CD4+ or CD8+ cells by FACS. T cells for TCR sequencing came from a couple of healthy control subjects. Genomic DNA was extracted with the Qiagen DNeasy Blood & Tissue Kit. General conclusions and limits of the study: Allostimulation expanded memory CD8+ clones in both subjects, but regulatory dendritic cells appeared to induce more limited expansion than mature dendritic cells. Among the resting subsets, memory CD8+ T cells contained the most alloreactive TCR clonotypes. Highly diverse repertoires were observed in naive CD4+ and CD8+ T cells, whereas lower diversity was observed in memory cells, and the most oligoclonal repertoires were found in memory CD8+ cells. Sequencing was done in only a couple of subjects, and the authors reported considerable heterogeneity between individuals in the alloreactive memory CD8+ T cell pool.

Comments on this clone: The antigen it binds to is not known. No base-level quality is on record; no much larger clone is a single base apart.

V and J lose 0 bases and 5 bases, and a span of 9 bases separates them. From cysteine to phenylalanine, the CDR3 is 13 amino acids long. The DNA shown is the 39-base CDR3, in frame from base 1. CDR1 SGHRS and CDR2 YFSETQ were looked up in the germline V gene. A multiplexed two-step PCR with Vbeta-specific forward primers and Jbeta-specific reverse primers was used to amplify the TCRbeta CDR3 regions. TCRbeta libraries were sequenced on an Illumina instrument through the immunoSEQ service. The authors' pipeline ran thus. IMGT annotation was used to assign V, D and J genes, and synthetic CDR3 analogues were used to correct the counts for multiplex PCR bias. In the immunoSEQ Analyzer, repertoire clonality was calculated as one minus normalized Shannon entropy. Clonal expansion was defined by Fisher's exact test with Benjamini-Hochberg false discovery rate control, using two-tailed P<0.01. TCRdb re-hosts the immuneACCESS table, in-frame sequences only. Its copies lack some clones; in the studies checked, an unresolved V gene accounts for under half of them, and the cause for the rest is not known. That table furnishes V, J and clone size, whereas the DNA furnished D and trimming. The sample table shows about 11,000 clones, and roughly 82% are seen once. About 2.4% of the sample is taken by the ten largest.

The TCR originated in a human donor in good health. The specimen sequenced was memory CD4+ T cells from blood cultured with regulatory dendritic cells. This specimen's cell subset or site label, interpreted: CD45RO+ memory T cells. The sequence links TRBV5-1 to TRBJ2-7, with TRBD1 tentatively as D gene (6 bases match). This receptor has the CDR3 CASSLDRDHEQYF. The base sequence is TGCGCCAGCAGCTTGGACAGGGACCACGAGCAGTACTTC.